The clone carrying this TCR beta chain was observed a handful of times. The antigen is not known. These data originate in a study of cytotoxic CD8 clonotypes in ibrutinib-treated CLL. Study details: Samples showed on average about 250,000 productive templates and about 100,000 productive rearrangements.

The method was immunoSEQ multiplex PCR; TCRdb's version includes in-frame clones alone and lacks a portion of them. There are about 45,000 clones in the sample; under 80% occur only once, and 20% to 25% lies in the top ten. General study points: Public clonotypes showed up rarely, and on treatment they shrank or held steady. Baseline-level clonality went beyond age-matched healthy donors and moved in step with circulating CD8+ T-cell counts.

CDR3 length equals 14 residues. V dropped 4 bases and J dropped 7 bases, with 16 bases sitting between them. Germline V gene sequence: CDR1 MNHNY, CDR2 SVGAGI (reference sequence). The origin of this receptor is a human donor with chronic lymphocytic leukemia. This material consisted of PBMCs, taken after 24 months of ibrutinib treatment. The rearrangement uses TRBV6-6 and TRBJ1-1, with unresolved D. Here the CDR3 reads CASSSGRGEGEAFF. The CDR3 bases are TGTGCCAGCAGTTCCGGCCGGGGAGAAGGTGAAGCTTTCTTT.